This TCR beta chain appears in the sequencing data of a study of blood T cell repertoires in COVID-19. Overall study context: COVID-19 samples, acute and convalescent, were from the United States, Italy and Spain. From T cells, B-cell-depleted T cells, or PBMCs came the material, which was cDNA or gDNA.

Original analysis: For nucleated cells, counts were estimated from reference gene primer amplification. The repertoire was sequenced with immunoSEQ multiplex PCR; TCRdb's copy has only in-frame clones and lacks some. V and J calls and clone size are copied from that table; D and trimming were computed from the DNA. The data show around 250,000 clones, with 80% to 90% seen just once and 5.5% to 8% held by the top ten. The germline V and J ends were trimmed by 5 bases and 6 bases, with 17 bases remaining between them. This CDR3 has 14 amino acids. CDR1 is SGHRS and CDR2 is YFSETQ in the germline V gene.

The TCR was taken from a man aged 60 to 75 with acute or convalescent COVID-19. The sequenced sample consisted of peripheral blood. This sequence joins TRBV5-1 and TRBJ1-2; TRBD1 is a possible D gene (6 bases). CDR3 nucleotides: TGCGCCAGCAGTTGGGACACTCAGAGGGATGGCTACACCTTC. It encodes CASSWDTQRDGYTF.